The next 9 T cell receptor beta chains were all read from a single sample in a study of radiotherapy plus CTLA-4 blockade in lung cancer. Here immunoSEQ multiplex PCR was the method, and the copy in TCRdb shows in-frame clones only, minus some. The sample includes about 31,000 clones, 70% to 80% seen only once; the top ten take 7.5%. The input for sequencing was peripheral blood, taken from a patient treated with radiotherapy plus ipilimumab. The source is a human donor with non-small cell lung cancer who had stable disease on radiotherapy plus ipilimumab.

This clone turned up a few times. The chain combines TRBV20-1 with TRBJ2-3; D possibly corresponds to TRBD1 (5 bases). Trimming shortened V by 5 bases and J by 8 bases, and 11 bases separated the two germline ends. Germline V gives CDR1 DFQATT, CDR2 SNEGSKA (reference sequence). CDR3 length equals 11 residues. CDR3: CSAVSGPTQYF. The CDR3 DNA reads TGCAGTGCTGTTTCAGGGCCTACGCAGTATTTT.

As regards this clone: Distinct nucleotide sequences in the sample also encode this CDR3. The genes are TRBV6-4 and TRBJ2-1; 7 nucleotides agree with TRBD1. After removal of 2 bases from V and 4 bases from J, the junction contained 5 bases not matched to a gene. The CDR3 runs 15 residues. CDR1 MRHNA and CDR2 SNTAGT come from the germline V gene. CDR3 in amino acids: CASSDTGQAYNEQFF. The CDR3, as DNA: TGTGCCAGCAGTGACACTGGACAGGCGTACAATGAGCAGTTCTTC.

This clone has more than one count but fewer than ten. This chain uses TRBV10-3 with TRBJ1-2, with 7 bases identical to TRBD1. CDR3 length equals 17 residues. The germline gives CDR1 ENHRY, CDR2 SYGVKD. The J segment lost 8 bases and the V segment lost 4 bases, leaving 19 bases of the junction unmatched. CDR3 amino acids: CAISVAGTVKRTIGYTF. CDR3 DNA sequence: TGTGCCATCAGTGTCGCCGGGACAGTAAAAAGAACCATCGGCTACACCTTC.

Worth noting for this clone: The junction and the germline gene differ at one end; a read error may be behind it. This rearrangement joins TRBV18 to TRBJ1-1; 9 bases fit TRBD1. The CDR3 spans 16 residues. Germline V gives CDR1 KGHSH, CDR2 LQKENI. CDR3 sequence (DNA): TGTGCCAGCTCCCCACTCGGGACAGGGAGAATCGGTGAAGCTTTCTTT. Protein product: CASSPLGTGRIGEAFF.

CDR3 sequence reads: CASSLWTGGAYGYTF. CDR3 coding DNA: TGTGCCAGCAGCCTATGGACAGGAGGGGCCTATGGCTACACCTTC. The gene calls are TRBV7-9 and TRBJ1-2, with TRBD1 matching over 7 bases. This CDR3 is 15 amino acids long. Germline lookup yields CDR1 SEHNR and CDR2 FQNEAQ (reference sequence). Trimming removed 5 bases from V and 4 bases from J; junction bases left unmatched: 10.

The chain employs TRBV9 and TRBJ1-1, with D possibly matching TRBD1 (6 bases). V was pared by 2 bases and J by 7 bases, with 18 bases between. The V gene's germline CDR1 is SGDLS and CDR2 YYNGEE. CDR3 length: 15 residues. CDR3 amino acids: CASSVSGVNRFEAFF. CDR3 coding DNA: TGTGCCAGCAGCGTCTCAGGGGTAAATCGGTTTGAAGCTTTCTTT.

This rearrangement joins TRBV10-3 to TRBJ1-1; D is unresolved. The germline V gene has CDR1 ENHRY and CDR2 SYGVKD. The CDR3 totals 12 residues. V lost 3 bases, J lost 10 bases, and 12 bases lay in between. CDR3 amino acids: CAISETLRVAFF. The DNA for the CDR3 is TGTGCCATCAGTGAAACCCTCCGTGTAGCTTTCTTT.

V gene TRBV4-1 combines with J gene TRBJ1-4; D call uncertain. There are 13 residues in the CDR3. V lost 0 bases and J lost 7, with 6 bases in between. Germline-derived CDR1 and CDR2 are MGHRA and YSYEKL. The CDR3 coding sequence is TGCGCCAGCAGCCAAGATCCAGGTGAAAAACTGTTTTTT. It is translated as CASSQDPGEKLFF.

The chain uses TRBV10-3 and TRBJ1-6; 12 bases match TRBD1. Trimming removed 10 bases from V and 9 bases from J; junction bases left unmatched: 10. The CDR3 length is 15 residues. Germline V gene sequence: CDR1 ENHRY, CDR2 SYGVKD. The CDR3, as DNA: TGTGCCACCGGAGGGACAGGGGGCGAGGGTTCACCCCTCCACTTT. This codes for CATGGTGGEGSPLHF.